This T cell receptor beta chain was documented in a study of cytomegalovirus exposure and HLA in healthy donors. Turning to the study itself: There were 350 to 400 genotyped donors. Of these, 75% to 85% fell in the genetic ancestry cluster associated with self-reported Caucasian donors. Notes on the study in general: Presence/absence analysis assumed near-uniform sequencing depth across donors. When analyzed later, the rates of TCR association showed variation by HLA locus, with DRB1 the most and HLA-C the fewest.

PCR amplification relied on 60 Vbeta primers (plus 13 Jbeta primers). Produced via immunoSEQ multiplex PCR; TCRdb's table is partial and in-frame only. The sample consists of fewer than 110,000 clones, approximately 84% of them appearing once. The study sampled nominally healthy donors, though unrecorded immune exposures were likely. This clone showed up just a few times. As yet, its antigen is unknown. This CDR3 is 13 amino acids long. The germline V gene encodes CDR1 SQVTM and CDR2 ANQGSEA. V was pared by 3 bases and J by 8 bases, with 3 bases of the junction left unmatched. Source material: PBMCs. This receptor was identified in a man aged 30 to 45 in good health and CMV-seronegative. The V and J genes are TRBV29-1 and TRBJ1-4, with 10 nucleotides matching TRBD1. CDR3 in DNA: TGCAGCGTTGACTGGACAGGGGGAGAAAAACTGTTTTTT. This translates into CSVDWTGGEKLFF.